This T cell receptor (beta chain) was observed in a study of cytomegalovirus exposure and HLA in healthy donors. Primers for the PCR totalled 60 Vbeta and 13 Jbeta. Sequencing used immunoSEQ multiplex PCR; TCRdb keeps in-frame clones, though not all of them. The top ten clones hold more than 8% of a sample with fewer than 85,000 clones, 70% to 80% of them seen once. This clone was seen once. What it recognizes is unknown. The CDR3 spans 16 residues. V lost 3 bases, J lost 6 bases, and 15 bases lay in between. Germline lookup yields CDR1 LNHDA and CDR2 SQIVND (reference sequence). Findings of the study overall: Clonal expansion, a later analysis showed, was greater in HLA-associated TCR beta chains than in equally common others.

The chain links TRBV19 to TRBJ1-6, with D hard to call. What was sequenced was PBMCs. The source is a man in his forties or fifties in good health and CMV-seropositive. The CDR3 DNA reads TGTGCCAGTAGTATCTTGAGGGCTGAGGGTAATTCACCCCTCCACTTT. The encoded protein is CASSILRAEGNSPLHF.